This TCR beta chain was obtained from a study of control samples from healthy donors and cancer patients. Assay used: immunoSEQ multiplex PCR; TCRdb lists only in-frame clones, some missing. In the table there are roughly 170,000 clones, just under 95% of which are singletons. The CDR3 totals 16 residues. The germline CDR1 and CDR2 sequences are SGDLS and YYNGEE. V was cut by 0 bases and J by 4 bases, with 16 bases left in between. Sample: blood. V usage is TRBV9 and J usage is TRBJ1-2; D is possibly TRBD1 (6 bases). This TCR was sampled from a woman between 55 and 75 years old in good health. Here the CDR3 DNA reads TGTGCCAGCAGCGTAGGATCAGCAGGGGATAGCTATGGCTACACCTTC. Its protein product is CASSVGSAGDSYGYTF.